These 11 T cell receptor beta chains originate from one sample sequenced in a study of cytomegalovirus exposure and HLA in healthy donors. Vbeta (60) and Jbeta (13) primers were used in the PCR. Measured with immunoSEQ multiplex PCR; TCRdb has only the in-frame clones, and not every one. The table shows under 250,000 clones, with roughly 82% occurring only once. Sequenced sample: PBMCs. These TCRs come from a man aged 35 to 55 in good health and CMV-seropositive.

V usage is TRBV28 and J usage is TRBJ1-2, with a weak D call TRBD1 (6 bases). This CDR3 contains 13 residues. Germline V gives CDR1 MDHEN, CDR2 SYDVKM. The V and J ends lost 3 bases and 4 bases respectively, with 9 bases between them. The CDR3 DNA sequence: TGTGCCAGCAGTTTGGGGGCAGTCTATGGCTACACCTTC. It specifies CASSLGAVYGYTF.

J is TRBJ2-5 and V is TRBV6-1; 7 nucleotides align to TRBD2. J lost 1 base, V lost 8 bases, and 7 bases had no gene match. From germline, CDR1 is MNHNS and CDR2 SASEGT. The CDR3 has 14 amino acids. The CDR3: CASDSGGSQETQYF. The DNA for the CDR3 is TGTGCCAGCGATAGCGGCGGGAGCCAAGAGACCCAGTACTTC.

This clone was recorded once. The rearrangement links TRBV7-8 to TRBJ2-2; 13 bases map to TRBD2. This CDR3 contains 20 residues. J gave up 0 bases and V 10 bases, and 17 bases lay outside the gene matches. The germline gives CDR1 SGHVS, CDR2 FQNEAQ. This CDR3 reads CANPSSPGLAGLANTGELFF. Written as DNA, the CDR3 is TGTGCCAACCCCTCCTCGCCGGGACTAGCGGGGCTCGCGAACACCGGGGAGCTGTTTTTT.

The V and J genes are TRBV4-2 and TRBJ2-1, with 9 bases matching TRBD2. J gave up 2 bases and V 1 base, and 6 bases lay outside the gene matches. Germline CDR1 is LGHNA and CDR2 is YNFKEQ. This CDR3 comprises 17 residues. The DNA of the CDR3 is TGTGCCAGCAGCCAAGCGGGAGGCGGGAGGGCCTACAATGAGCAGTTCTTC. Translation: CASSQAGGGRAYNEQFF.

The count of this clone is one. This sample also contains other DNA sequences that code for the same CDR3. The chain couples TRBV18 to TRBJ2-5; TRBD1 agrees at 10 bases. V shed 3 bases and J 5 bases; nucleotides not matched to a gene: 0. The CDR3 runs 13 residues. Germline V gene sequence: CDR1 KGHSH, CDR2 LQKENI. CDR3 amino acids: CASSPGQGETQYF. The CDR3 DNA reads as TGTGCCAGCTCACCGGGACAGGGGGAGACCCAGTACTTC.

Comments on this clone: Other DNA variants within this sample encode the same CDR3. The rearrangement joins TRBV5-1 to TRBJ1-1; TRBD1 matches at 8 bases. The length of the CDR3 is 14 residues. Trimming at V came to 4 bases and at J to 2 bases, leaving 4 bases not matched to a gene. CDR1 is SGHRS, CDR2 YFSETQ, per germline. The DNA of the CDR3 is TGCGCCAGCAGCCCCCAGGGGGCCAACACTGAAGCTTTCTTT. Residues: CASSPQGANTEAFF. Using reference TRBV5-1 and TRBJ1-1 for the parts outside the CDR3, the full variable domain is KAGVTQTPRYLIKTRGQQVTLSCSPISGHRSVSWYQQTPGQGLQFLFEYFSETQRNKGNFPGRFSGRQFSNSRSEMNVSTLELGDSALYLCASSPQGANTEAFFGQGTRLTVV.

J is TRBJ2-7 and V is TRBV6-6; D gene unclear. The V gene's germline CDR1 is MNHNY and CDR2 SVGAGI (reference sequence). Trimming pared 6 bases from V and 2 bases from J, leaving 17 bases between. This CDR3 has 15 residues. The chain's CDR3 is CASRMDRSRPYEQYV. As DNA, the CDR3 is TGTGCCAGCAGGATGGATCGTAGCCGACCCTACGAGCAGTACGTC.

This clone has just one count. Germline and junction disagree at one end, which may indicate a read error. The chain carries TRBV2 and TRBJ1-5; 11 bases align to TRBD1. The CDR3 totals 15 residues. Looked up from germline, CDR1 is SNHLY and CDR2 is FYNNEI. The DNA of the CDR3 is TGTGCCAGCACCGCCCGGACAGGGGGCAACCAGCCCCAGCATTTT. It translates to CASTARTGGNQPQHF.

The rearrangement links TRBV4-2 to TRBJ2-5, with D perhaps matching TRBD1 (6 bases). The V end lost 2 bases, the J end lost 5 bases, and 21 bases lay between the germline ends. The CDR3 has 17 residues. Germline values: CDR1 LGHNA, CDR2 YNFKEQ. The chain's CDR3 is CASSQKGQGPLLETQYF. CDR3 in DNA: TGTGCCAGCAGCCAAAAGGGGCAGGGGCCTTTGCTGGAGACCCAGTACTTC.

The chain uses TRBV9 and TRBJ2-3; TRBD2 aligns across 7 bases. The CDR3 spans 15 residues. V trimming: 0 bases; J trimming: 6 bases; junction bases outside the gene matches: 7. Germline assignment: CDR1 SGDLS and CDR2 YYNGEE. The CDR3 is CASSVVGGSTDTQYF. In DNA, the CDR3 is TGTGCCAGCAGCGTAGTTGGCGGGAGTACGGATACGCAGTATTTT.

This chain uses TRBV5-1 with TRBJ2-1; 8 bases match TRBD1. The CDR3 runs to 16 residues. Germline V CDR1 and CDR2: SGHRS, YFSETQ. V trimming: 2 bases; J trimming: 1 base; junction bases outside the gene matches: 5. Here the CDR3 reads CASSLAGTGSYNEQFF. As DNA, the CDR3 is TGCGCCAGCAGCTTAGCCGGGACAGGATCCTACAATGAGCAGTTCTTC.